This T cell receptor (beta chain) was observed in a study of beta chain features in type 1 diabetes. Per germline, CDR1 SEHNR and CDR2 FQNEAQ (reference sequence). Trimming pared 2 bases from V and 4 bases from J, leaving 11 bases between. The CDR3 has 14 amino acids. All of the isolated RNA was reverse transcribed, so expressed TCRB transcripts were sequenced. TCRdb's copy holds only in-frame clones and misses some; the assay was immunoSEQ multiplex PCR. The data hold 130,000 to 150,000 clones, with roughly 48% observed a single time. Study results and caveats: Shorter TCRB CDR3s, moderately but significantly so, were found in Type 1 diabetes patients in all four CD4+ subsets.

Remarks on this clone: Its cognate antigen is unknown.

The chain recombines TRBV7-9 with TRBJ1-1; no reliable D call. The TCR sequence derives from a man aged 18 to 30 in good health. Sequenced input: Tregs from blood. The CDR3: CASSLSIGVTEAFF. CDR3 bases: TGTGCCAGCAGCTTAAGTATCGGGGTCACTGAAGCTTTCTTT.